These T cell receptor beta chains were read from a single sample in a study of regulatory T cells in long-lasting Graves disease. TCRdb fed the multiplex PCR reads into MiXCR, producing one record per CDR3 protein. Among approximately 470,000 distinct CDR3 sequences, 15% to 20% were seen once, and the ten largest hold less than 15%. The sample was also reused in another study, on T cells in Graves' hyperthyroidism and ophthalmopathy.

Sequenced material: peripheral blood mononuclear cells (PBMCs), taken at new diagnosis, from a patient treated with antithyroid drugs. These receptors originate from a middle-aged man with Graves disease. Both conserved end residues are part of each CDR3. D genes are given only for firm matches. The size of a clone is reported for some rows only, either as once, few or many, or as a class for expanded clones.

V	J	D	size	CDR3	DNA
TRBV19	TRBJ2-1	TRBD2	few	CASTTHGTSGYNEQFF	TGTGCCAGTACCACACATGGGACTAGCGGCTACAATGAGCAGTTCTTC
TRBV3-1	TRBJ2-6	TRBD2	many	CASSQGGRGANVLTF	TGCGCCAGCAGCCAGGGAGGGCGAGGGGCCAACGTCCTGACTTTC
TRBV2	TRBJ2-5	TRBD1	NA	CASSARDRGVETQYF	TGTGCCAGCAGTGCCCGGGACAGGGGAGTCGAGACCCAGTACTTC
TRBV4-1	TRBJ1-2	TRBD1	NA	CASSPNPGQSYGYTF	TGCGCCAGCAGCCCAAACCCGGGACAGAGCTATGGCTACACCTTC
TRBV28	TRBJ1-6	NA	many	CASWGSAYNSPLHF	TGTGCCAGCTGGGGGTCGGCCTATAATTCACCCCTCCACTTT
TRBV30	TRBJ1-1	NA	many	CAWSSDRNTEAFF	TGTGCCTGGAGTTCTGACAGGAACACTGAAGCTTTCTTT
TRBV5-1	TRBJ2-2	NA	once	CASSSLGANTGELFF	TGCGCCAGCAGCTCCTTAGGGGCGAACACCGGGGAGCTGTTTTTT
TRBV29-1	TRBJ1-5	TRBD1	NA	CSVATGGGNQPQHF	TGCAGCGTGGCCACAGGGGGAGGCAATCAGCCCCAGCATTTT
TRBV3-1	TRBJ2-1	NA	many	CASSPEGRGSNEQFF	TGTGCCAGCAGCCCCGAAGGAAGGGGGAGCAATGAGCAGTTCTTC
TRBV11-2	TRBJ2-7	NA	many	CASSTRTGDYEQYF	TGTGCCAGCAGCACGCGAACCGGGGACTACGAGCAGTACTTC
TRBV6-5	TRBJ2-1	NA	many	CASSYSTRSAGRSSYNEQFF	TGTGCCAGCAGTTACTCTACGCGATCGGCAGGAAGAAGCTCCTACAATGAGCAGTTCTTC
TRBV30	TRBJ1-1	NA	few	CAWIDARAFF	TGTGCCTGGATTGATGCACGGGCTTTCTTT
TRBV11-2	TRBJ2-1	NA	many	CASSLEGVGEQFF	TGTGCCAGCAGCTTAGAGGGAGTTGGGGAGCAGTTCTTC
TRBV12-3/TRBV12-4	TRBJ1-2	TRBD1	few	CASTHRGDNYGYTF	TGTGCCAGCACTCACAGGGGCGATAACTATGGCTACACCTTC
TRBV29-1	TRBJ2-2	TRBD1	many	CSATNPGQGVFTGELFF	TGCAGCGCGACGAATCCGGGACAGGGGGTTTTCACCGGGGAGCTGTTTTTT
TRBV28	TRBJ1-1	NA	many	CASITGGGLVTEAFF	TGTGCCAGCATCACGGGGGGGGGCCTGGTCACTGAAGCTTTCTTT
TRBV27	TRBJ2-5	NA	NA	CASWPGRQETQYF	TGTGCCAGCTGGCCGGGCAGACAAGAGACCCAGTACTTC
TRBV3-1	TRBJ1-5	NA	few	CASSQDKLGVGNQPQHF	TGTGCCAGCAGCCAAGATAAATTGGGGGTCGGCAATCAGCCCCAGCATTTT
TRBV12-3/TRBV12-4	TRBJ2-1	NA	NA	CASTRLGDEQFF	TGTGCCAGCACCAGACTAGGGGATGAGCAGTTCTTC
TRBV5-8	TRBJ2-1	NA	many	CASSFYFAGPLGNEQFF	TGTGCCAGCAGCTTTTACTTCGCGGGACCCTTGGGCAATGAGCAGTTCTTC
TRBV7-9	TRBJ2-7	NA	many	CASSFTDRGEQYF	TGTGCCAGCAGCTTTACAGACAGAGGCGAGCAGTACTTC
TRBV5-4	TRBJ1-2	NA	NA	CASSLNSPVEVYYGYTF	TGTGCCAGCAGCTTAAACAGTCCGGTTGAGGTATACTATGGCTACACCTTC
TRBV28	TRBJ2-6	NA	many	CASSPANVLTF	TGTGCCAGCAGTCCGGCCAACGTCCTGACTTTC
TRBV6-1	TRBJ1-5	NA	NA	CASGPLGAPISNQPQHF	TGTGCCAGCGGGCCTCTGGGGGCTCCTATTAGCAATCAGCCCCAGCATTTT
TRBV12-3/TRBV12-4	TRBJ2-7	NA	many	CASSFYGTTYEQYF	TGTGCCAGCAGTTTTTACGGGACCACCTACGAGCAGTACTTC
TRBV12-5	TRBJ1-1	NA	many	CASGFGGLTEAFF	TGTGCTAGTGGTTTCGGGGGGCTCACTGAAGCTTTCTTT
TRBV2	TRBJ2-7	NA	many	CASSPSGASVYEQYF	TGTGCCAGCAGTCCTTCCGGGGCTAGCGTGTACGAGCAGTACTTC
TRBV6-2/TRBV6-3	TRBJ2-1	NA	NA	CASSSGLGSSYNEQFF	TGTGCCAGCAGTTCGGGACTGGGGTCGTCCTACAATGAGCAGTTCTTC
TRBV29-1	TRBJ2-5	NA	few	CSVEDYAQETQYF	TGCAGCGTTGAAGATTACGCACAAGAGACCCAGTACTTC
TRBV28	TRBJ1-1	NA	many	CASLNLPGNTEAFF	TGTGCCAGCCTTAACCTCCCCGGGAACACTGAAGCTTTCTTT
TRBV5-1	TRBJ2-1	TRBD2	many	CASSSLAGSRYNEQFF	TGTGCCAGCAGCTCCTTAGCGGGAAGTAGGTACAATGAGCAGTTCTTC
TRBV30	TRBJ2-7	TRBD2	many	CAWTKLAGYREQYF	TGTGCCTGGACCAAACTAGCGGGCTACCGGGAGCAGTACTTC
TRBV28	TRBJ2-1	TRBD2	many	CASSSSLTLAGGNEQFF	TGTGCCAGCAGTTCCTCCCTAACGCTAGCGGGTGGTAATGAGCAGTTCTTC
TRBV10-3	TRBJ2-3	NA	many	CAISRGPGGTDTQYF	TGTGCCATCAGTCGTGGACCGGGCGGCACAGATACGCAGTATTTT
TRBV2	TRBJ2-3	TRBD1	many	CASARSGTGGTDTQYF	TGTGCCAGCGCTCGATCCGGGACAGGGGGCACAGATACGCAGTATTTT
TRBV11-2	TRBJ2-7	NA	many	CASSLDREGEQYF	TGTGCCAGCAGCTTAGACAGGGAAGGCGAGCAGTACTTC
TRBV3-1	TRBJ2-7	NA	many	CASSQDWGTSREQYF	TGTGCCAGCAGCCAAGATTGGGGTACCTCGAGGGAGCAGTACTTC
TRBV3-1	TRBJ2-7	NA	many	CASSHLPNPHEQYF	TGTGCCAGCAGCCATTTACCGAATCCCCACGAGCAGTACTTC
TRBV7-3	TRBJ2-2	NA	NA	CASSLGSGLGGELFF	TGTGCCAGCAGCTTAGGATCGGGGTTGGGCGGGGAGCTGTTTTTT
TRBV10-3	TRBJ2-2	TRBD1	NA	CAISPTGGDTGELFF	TGTGCCATCAGCCCGACAGGGGGCGATACCGGGGAGCTGTTTTTT
TRBV4-1	TRBJ1-6	NA	NA	CASSQDFQQGSSPLHF	TGCGCCAGCAGCCAAGATTTCCAACAGGGATCCTCACCCCTCCACTTT
TRBV12-3/TRBV12-4	TRBJ1-1	NA	many	CASSYGQNTEAFF	TGTGCCAGCAGTTACGGACAAAACACTGAAGCTTTCTTT
TRBV20-1	TRBJ2-1	NA	many	CSARVADPKASYNEQFF	TGCAGTGCTAGAGTAGCCGACCCCAAGGCCTCCTACAATGAGCAGTTCTTC
TRBV11-2	TRBJ2-1	TRBD1	NA	CASSTNPGGRGNEQFF	TGTGCCAGCAGCACTAACCCAGGGGGCAGAGGCAATGAGCAGTTCTTC
TRBV15	TRBJ2-3	NA	many	CATSSSGRHADTQYF	TGTGCCACCAGCAGTTCGGGGAGGCATGCAGATACGCAGTATTTT
TRBV19	TRBJ2-6	NA	NA	CASSTTRVRASGANVLTF	TGTGCCAGTAGTACAACACGAGTCAGGGCGTCTGGGGCCAACGTCCTGACTTTC
TRBV7-9	TRBJ2-3	NA	NA	CASTEERVYTDTQYF	TGTGCCAGCACCGAAGAACGGGTGTACACAGATACGCAGTATTTT
TRBV5-6	TRBJ2-7	TRBD2	few	CASSSLAVNSYEQYF	TGTGCCAGCAGCTCACTAGCGGTAAACTCCTACGAGCAGTACTTC
TRBV28	TRBJ2-7	NA	few	CASSSGGRVGEQYF	TGTGCCAGCAGTTCTGGTGGAAGGGTGGGCGAGCAGTACTTC